Each of the 14 T cell receptor beta chains below was sequenced from the same sample in a study of early T cells in non-severe SARS-CoV-2 infection. From the 5' RACE reads, TCRdb called clonotypes with MiXCR, one entry per CDR3 protein. The sample carries 50,000 to 60,000 distinct CDR3 sequences, roughly a tenth recorded once. The sample taken for sequencing was whole blood. The receptors were sampled from an adult who was a healthcare worker with PCR-confirmed SARS-CoV-2 infection or an uninfected control (not recorded which).

A few counts support this clonotype. J is TRBJ2-7 and V is TRBV4-1; tentative D call: TRBD2 (5 bases). Germline V gene data show CDR1 as MGHRA and CDR2 as YSYEKL. CDR3 length: 16 amino acids. V lost 0 bases and J 2 bases, leaving 14 bases between the germline ends. The chain's CDR3 is CASSQDYQRPTYEQYF. The CDR3 DNA sequence: TGCGCCAGCAGCCAAGATTACCAGCGGCCTACCTACGAGCAGTACTTC.

This sequence joins TRBV7-9 and TRBJ2-7; D is perhaps TRBD1 (8 bases). V was clipped by 4 bases and J by 9 bases, with 22 bases between them. Germline V gene data show CDR1 as SEHNR and CDR2 as FQNEAQ (reference sequence). The CDR3 totals 15 residues. DNA for the CDR3: TGTGCCAGCAGCTCTTACAGGGGGAGGGCAGTGGGGCAGTACTTC. Residues: CASSSYRGRAVGQYF.

This clonotype was seen repeatedly, ten times or more. The chain combines TRBV18 with TRBJ2-5; D is undetermined. CDR1 and CDR2 from the germline V gene are KGHSH and LQKENI. The V and J ends lost 2 bases and 5 bases respectively, with 9 bases between them. CDR3 length: 13 residues. The CDR3 reads CASSPGKTETQYF. DNA for the CDR3: TGTGCCAGCTCACCAGGCAAGACGGAGACCCAGTACTTC.

Only a few counts were recorded for this clonotype. The chain combines TRBV30 with TRBJ2-7; tentative D call: TRBD2 (5 bases). There are 14 residues in the CDR3. Looked up from germline, CDR1 is GTSNPN and CDR2 is SVGIG (reference sequence). The ends were cut back, 0 bases at V and 6 bases at J, with 15 bases in the middle. DNA for the CDR3: TGTGCCTGGAGTGTACTCCGGTTACGGGGCGAGCAGTACTTC. As protein: CAWSVLRLRGEQYF. The whole variable domain, remainder taken from reference TRBV30 and TRBJ2-7, is SQTIHQWPATLVQPVGSPLSLECTVEGTSNPNLYWYRQAAGRGLQLLFYSVGIGQISSEVPQNLSASRPQDRQFILSSKKLLLSDSGFYLCAWSVLRLRGEQYFGPGTRLTVT.

This clonotype occurred a few times. The V call is TRBV20-1, the J call TRBJ2-2; TRBD1 matches 8 bases. CDR1 DFQATT and CDR2 SNEGSKA come from the germline V gene (reference sequence). V was clipped by 3 bases and J by 4 bases; unmatched bases: 4. This CDR3 is 14 amino acids long. In DNA form, the CDR3 reads TGCAGTGCTAGCGCCGGGACAGGCACCGGGGAGCTGTTTTTT. It encodes CSASAGTGTGELFF.

This clonotype showed up many times. The J gene is TRBJ2-1, the V gene TRBV30; D is unresolved. From germline, CDR1 is GTSNPN and CDR2 SVGIG (reference sequence). This CDR3 spans 14 amino acids. V lost 0 bases to trimming and J lost 6 bases, with 12 bases between them. The CDR3 loop reads CAWSVYGKVNEQFF. In nucleotides, the CDR3 is TGTGCCTGGAGTGTTTATGGGAAGGTCAATGAGCAGTTCTTC.

This clonotype occurred many times. The chain has TRBV12-3 or TRBV12-4 and TRBJ1-1; the D gene is possibly TRBD1 (5 bases). The CDR3 covers 13 residues. Trimming cost V 0 bases and J 6 bases, with 8 bases left between them. As DNA, the CDR3 is TGTGCCAGCAGTTTAGCAGGGACTGCTGAAGCTTTCTTT. It yields the protein CASSLAGTAEAFF.

In the case of this clonotype: This could be a read error, since a much larger clone is one nucleotide away. V gene TRBV5-1 combines with J gene TRBJ2-7; 12 bases are a match to TRBD1. This CDR3 contains 14 residues. Germline-derived CDR1 and CDR2 are SGHRS and YFSETQ. The CDR3 region is CANSPGQGAGEQYF. In DNA form, the CDR3 reads TGCGCCAACAGCCCGGGACAGGGGGCAGGAGAGCAGTACTTC.

CDR3 nucleotides: TGTGCCAGCACCGACGACAAAACCCGGGGGCAACGGTTCTTC. Protein product: CASTDDKTRGQRFF. The J gene is TRBJ2-1, the V gene TRBV2; perhaps D is TRBD1 or TRBD2 (6 bases each). V was cut by 7 bases and J by 15 bases, with 25 bases left in between. CDR1 and CDR2 (germline): SNHLY, FYNNEI. CDR3 length: 14 residues. Full variable domain (remainder filled in from reference TRBV2 and TRBJ2-1): EPEVTQTPSHQVTQMGQEVILRCVPISNHLYFYWYRQILGQKVEFLVSFYNNEISEKSEIFDDQFSVERPDGSNFTLKIRSTKLEDSAMYFCASTDDKTRGQRFFGPGTRLTVL.

This rearrangement joins TRBV7-2 to TRBJ2-7, with D possibly matching TRBD1 (6 bases). V was clipped by 5 bases and J by 1 base, with 12 bases between them. The CDR3 loop spans 14 amino acids. Germline V gene lookup returns CDR1 SGHTA and CDR2 FQGNSA. The CDR3 protein is CASSPDRYSYEQYF. The CDR3 nucleotides are TGTGCCAGCAGCCCTGACAGGTATTCCTACGAGCAGTACTTC. The whole variable domain, filled in from reference TRBV7-2 and TRBJ2-7, reads GAGVSQSPSNKVTEKGKDVELRCDPISGHTALYWYRQSLGQGLEFLIYFQGNSAPDKSGLPSDRFSAERTGGSVSTLTIQRTQQEDSAVYLCASSPDRYSYEQYFGPGTRLTVT.

This clonotype has a count of ten or more. The chain links TRBV6-5 to TRBJ2-7; D may match TRBD1 or TRBD2 (5 bases each). The CDR3 runs 15 residues. Trimming took 6 bases from V and 2 from J, leaving 17 bases between them. Germline loops: CDR1 MNHEY, CDR2 SVGAGI. The DNA of the CDR3 is TGTGCCAGCAGCCCTAGCCTCGCAGGGACCTACGAGCAGTACTTC. This codes for CASSPSLAGTYEQYF.

This chain joins TRBV7-3 and TRBJ2-1, with D uncertain. The germline CDR1 and CDR2 sequences are SGHTA and FQGTGA. Deletions cut 2 bases from V and 10 bases from J, with 9 bases between. CDR3 length equals 12 residues. This chain's CDR3 is CASSLHAGEQFF. Here the CDR3 DNA reads TGTGCCAGCAGCTTACACGCTGGGGAGCAGTTCTTC. The full variable domain, completed using reference TRBV7-3 and TRBJ2-1, is GAGVSQTPSNKVTEKGKYVELRCDPISGHTALYWYRQSLGQGPEFLIYFQGTGAADDSGLPNDRFFAVRPEGSVSTLKIQRTERGDSAVYLCASSLHAGEQFFGPGTRLTVL.

This clonotype has more than one count but fewer than ten. V usage is TRBV29-1 and J usage is TRBJ2-1; TRBD1 matches 9 bases. This CDR3 contains 13 residues. Germline V gene sequence: CDR1 SQVTM, CDR2 ANQGSEA. V gave up 3 bases and J gave up 8 bases; unmatched junction bases: 5. The chain's CDR3 is CSVDQQGADEQFF. In nucleotides, the CDR3 is TGCAGCGTTGACCAACAGGGGGCGGATGAGCAGTTCTTC.

This clonotype was seen many times. The chain joins TRBV2 to TRBJ2-3; tentatively, D is TRBD2 (5 bases). Trimming left V 3 bases short and J 3 bases short, with 10 bases between. The V gene's germline CDR1 is SNHLY and CDR2 FYNNEI. The CDR3 sequence is 14 residues long. The CDR3 nucleotides are TGTGCCAGCAGTGACCTACTAGTGACAGATACGCAGTATTTT. It specifies CASSDLLVTDTQYF.